The entry below gives a single T cell receptor beta chain sequence along with its context. Its antigen is as yet unknown. The sample belongs to a study of cytomegalovirus exposure and HLA in healthy donors. Germline V gives CDR1 LNHDA, CDR2 SQIVND (reference sequence). The V end was cut by 5 bases, the J end by 3 bases, with 17 bases between. The CDR3 is 16 residues long. Study-wide results and caveats: As a later analysis showed, a missense DCLRE1C variant was linked to trimming of TCR beta V- and J-genes.

Amplification used 60 Vbeta primers and 13 Jbeta primers. Clones were sequenced by immunoSEQ multiplex PCR, and TCRdb holds only the in-frame ones, with some missing. The profile shows 100,000 to 120,000 clones, approximately 80% of them singletons. The sequenced material came from PBMCs. This clonotype originated in a woman aged 55 to 70 in good health and CMV-seropositive. The V and J genes are TRBV19 and TRBJ1-5, with D unclear. This chain's CDR3 is CASSPRERAYNQPQHF. CDR3 in DNA: TGTGCCAGTAGTCCGAGGGAGAGGGCGTACAATCAGCCCCAGCATTTT.